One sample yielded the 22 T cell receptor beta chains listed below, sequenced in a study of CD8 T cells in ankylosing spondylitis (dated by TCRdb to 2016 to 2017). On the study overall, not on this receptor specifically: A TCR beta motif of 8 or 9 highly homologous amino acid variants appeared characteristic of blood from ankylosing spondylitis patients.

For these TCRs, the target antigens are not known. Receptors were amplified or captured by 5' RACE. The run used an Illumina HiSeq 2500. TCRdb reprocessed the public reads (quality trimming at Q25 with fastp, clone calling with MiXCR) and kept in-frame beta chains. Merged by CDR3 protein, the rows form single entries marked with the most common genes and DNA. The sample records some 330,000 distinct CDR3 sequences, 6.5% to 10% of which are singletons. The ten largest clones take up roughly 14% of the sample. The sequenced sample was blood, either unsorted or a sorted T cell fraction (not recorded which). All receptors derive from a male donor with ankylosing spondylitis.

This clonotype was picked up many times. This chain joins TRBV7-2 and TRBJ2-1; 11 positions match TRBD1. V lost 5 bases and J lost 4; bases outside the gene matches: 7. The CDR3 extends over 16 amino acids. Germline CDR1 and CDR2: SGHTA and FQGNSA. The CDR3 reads CASSHWGQGGYNEQFF. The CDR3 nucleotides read TGTGCCAGCAGCCACTGGGGACAGGGGGGTTACAATGAGCAGTTCTTC. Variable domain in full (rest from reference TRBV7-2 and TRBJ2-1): GAGVSQSPSNKVTEKGKDVELRCDPISGHTALYWYRQSLGQGLEFLIYFQGNSAPDKSGLPSDRFSAERTGGSVSTLTIQRTQQEDSAVYLCASSHWGQGGYNEQFFGPGTRLTVL.

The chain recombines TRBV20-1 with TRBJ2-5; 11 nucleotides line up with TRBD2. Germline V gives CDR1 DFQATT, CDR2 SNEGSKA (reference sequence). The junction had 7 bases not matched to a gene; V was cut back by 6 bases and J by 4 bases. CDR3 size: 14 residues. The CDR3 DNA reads TGCAGTGCCCCGTCCGGACTAGCGGGAGAGACCCAGTACTTC. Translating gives CSAPSGLAGETQYF.

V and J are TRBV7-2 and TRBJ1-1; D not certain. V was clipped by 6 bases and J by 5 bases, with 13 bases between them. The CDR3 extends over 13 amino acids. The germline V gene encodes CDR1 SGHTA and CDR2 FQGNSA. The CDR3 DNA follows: TGTGCCAGCAGTCGGGCCGGGGTGACTGAAGCTTTCTTT. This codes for CASSRAGVTEAFF.

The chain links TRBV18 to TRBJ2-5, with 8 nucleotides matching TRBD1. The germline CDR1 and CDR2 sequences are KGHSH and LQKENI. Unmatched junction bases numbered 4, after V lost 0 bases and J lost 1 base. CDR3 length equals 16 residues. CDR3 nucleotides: TGTGCCAGCTCACCACCGACAGGGGCCACCCAAGAGACCCAGTACTTC. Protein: CASSPPTGATQETQYF.

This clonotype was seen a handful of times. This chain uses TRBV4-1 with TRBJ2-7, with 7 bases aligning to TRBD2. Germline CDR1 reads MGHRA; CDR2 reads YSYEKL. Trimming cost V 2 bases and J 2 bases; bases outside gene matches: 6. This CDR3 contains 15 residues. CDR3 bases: TGCGCCAGCAGCCAACAAGCGGGGCAAACCTACGAGCAGTACTTC. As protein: CASSQQAGQTYEQYF.

The CDR3 DNA reads as TGTGCCTGGAGTGTAGGCGGGAGAAGCAATGAGCAGTTCTTC. Its protein is CAWSVGGRSNEQFF. The rearrangement joins TRBV30 to TRBJ2-1, with TRBD2 identical over 7 bases. This CDR3 spans 14 amino acids. Germline values: CDR1 GTSNPN, CDR2 SVGIG (reference sequence). With 0 bases clipped from V and 6 bases from J, the junction kept 5 bases outside the gene matches. Variable domain in full (rest from reference TRBV30 and TRBJ2-1): SQTIHQWPATLVQPVGSPLSLECTVEGTSNPNLYWYRQAAGRGLQLLFYSVGIGQISSEVPQNLSASRPQDRQFILSSKKLLLSDSGFYLCAWSVGGRSNEQFFGPGTRLTVL.

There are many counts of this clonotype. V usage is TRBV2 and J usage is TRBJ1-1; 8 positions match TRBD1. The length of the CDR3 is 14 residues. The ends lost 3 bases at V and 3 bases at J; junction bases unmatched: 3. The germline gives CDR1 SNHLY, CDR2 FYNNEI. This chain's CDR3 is CASSDHRGDTEAFF. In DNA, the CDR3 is TGTGCCAGCAGTGACCACAGGGGGGACACTGAAGCTTTCTTT.

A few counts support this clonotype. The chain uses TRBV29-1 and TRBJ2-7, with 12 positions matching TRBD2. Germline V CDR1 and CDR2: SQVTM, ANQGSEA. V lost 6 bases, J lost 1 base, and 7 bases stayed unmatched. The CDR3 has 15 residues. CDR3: CSVSGLAGPSYEQYF. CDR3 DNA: TGCAGCGTCTCCGGACTAGCGGGGCCTTCCTACGAGCAGTACTTC.

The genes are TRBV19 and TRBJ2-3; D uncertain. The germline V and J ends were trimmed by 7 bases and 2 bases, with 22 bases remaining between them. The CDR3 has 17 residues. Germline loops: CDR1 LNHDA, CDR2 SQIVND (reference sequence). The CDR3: CASNSKKRRRNTDTQYF. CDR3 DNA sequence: TGTGCCAGTAATTCCAAGAAGCGCAGGAGAAACACAGATACGCAGTATTTT.

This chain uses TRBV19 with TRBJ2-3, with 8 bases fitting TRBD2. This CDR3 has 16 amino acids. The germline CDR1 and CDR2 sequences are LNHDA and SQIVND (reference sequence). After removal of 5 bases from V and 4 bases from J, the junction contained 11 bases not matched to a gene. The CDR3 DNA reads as TGTGCCAGTAGTTCCACGAGCGGGAGAGGGGCAGATACGCAGTATTTT. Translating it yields CASSSTSGRGADTQYF.

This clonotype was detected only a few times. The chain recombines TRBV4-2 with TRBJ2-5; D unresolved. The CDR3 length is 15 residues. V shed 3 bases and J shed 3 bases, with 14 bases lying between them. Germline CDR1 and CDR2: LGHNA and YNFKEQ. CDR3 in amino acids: CASSHFLDTEETQYF. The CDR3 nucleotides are TGTGCCAGCAGCCACTTCCTAGATACGGAAGAGACCCAGTACTTC.

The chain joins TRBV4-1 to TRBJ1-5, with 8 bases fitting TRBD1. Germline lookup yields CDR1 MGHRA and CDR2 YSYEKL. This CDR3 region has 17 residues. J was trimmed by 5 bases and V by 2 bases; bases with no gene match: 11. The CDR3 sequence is CASSQTGGAAEYQPQHF. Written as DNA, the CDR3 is TGCGCCAGCAGCCAAACAGGGGGGGCCGCCGAGTATCAGCCCCAGCATTTT.

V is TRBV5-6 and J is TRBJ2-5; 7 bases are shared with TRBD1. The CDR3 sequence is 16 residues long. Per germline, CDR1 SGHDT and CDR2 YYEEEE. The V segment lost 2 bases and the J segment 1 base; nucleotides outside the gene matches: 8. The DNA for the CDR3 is TGTGCCAGCAGCTTTTTACAGGGGCTCGCCCAAGAGACCCAGTACTTC. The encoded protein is CASSFLQGLAQETQYF.

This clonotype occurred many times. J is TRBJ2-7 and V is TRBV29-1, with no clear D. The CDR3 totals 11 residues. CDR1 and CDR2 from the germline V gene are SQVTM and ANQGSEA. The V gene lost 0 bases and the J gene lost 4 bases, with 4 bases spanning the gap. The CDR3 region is CSVEEGYEQYF. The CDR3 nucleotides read TGCAGCGTTGAAGAGGGGTACGAGCAGTACTTC.

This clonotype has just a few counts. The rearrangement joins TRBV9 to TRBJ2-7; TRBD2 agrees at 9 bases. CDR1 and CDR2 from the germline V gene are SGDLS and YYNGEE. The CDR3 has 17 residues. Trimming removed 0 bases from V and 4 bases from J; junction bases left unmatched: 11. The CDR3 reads CASSVGISREGIYEQYF. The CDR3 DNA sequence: TGTGCCAGCAGCGTAGGGATCTCGCGGGAGGGCATATACGAGCAGTACTTC.

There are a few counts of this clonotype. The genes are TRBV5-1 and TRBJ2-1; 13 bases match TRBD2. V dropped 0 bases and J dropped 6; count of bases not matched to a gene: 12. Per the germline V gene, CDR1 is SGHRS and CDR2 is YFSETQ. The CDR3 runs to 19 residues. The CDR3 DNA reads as TGCGCCAGCAGCTTGGCAGGGCGGGGACTAGCGGGGATACTCAATGAGCAGTTCTTC. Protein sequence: CASSLAGRGLAGILNEQFF.

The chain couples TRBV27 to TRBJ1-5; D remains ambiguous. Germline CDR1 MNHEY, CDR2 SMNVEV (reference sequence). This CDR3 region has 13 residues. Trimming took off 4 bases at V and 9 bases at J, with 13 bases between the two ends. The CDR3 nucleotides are TGTGCCAGCAGTTCCTCCGCCCGGGGGCCCCAGCATTTT. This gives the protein CASSSSARGPQHF.

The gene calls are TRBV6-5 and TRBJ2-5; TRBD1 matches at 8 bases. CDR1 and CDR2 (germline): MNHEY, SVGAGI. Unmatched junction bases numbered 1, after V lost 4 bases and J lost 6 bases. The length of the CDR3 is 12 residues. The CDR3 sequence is CASSWDRKTQYF. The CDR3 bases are TGTGCCAGCAGTTGGGACAGGAAGACCCAGTACTTC.

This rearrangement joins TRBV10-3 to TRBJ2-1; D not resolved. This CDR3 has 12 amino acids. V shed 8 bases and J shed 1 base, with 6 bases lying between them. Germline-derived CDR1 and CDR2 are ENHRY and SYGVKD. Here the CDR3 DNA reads TGTGCCATCTTGAGATCCTACAATGAGCAGTTCTTC. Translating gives CAILRSYNEQFF.

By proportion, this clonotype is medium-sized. The CDR3 nucleotides read TGCGCCAGCGGGGGCGGCTCCACAGATACGCAGTATTTT. It is translated as CASGGGSTDTQYF. The rearrangement uses TRBV5-1 and TRBJ2-3, with D perhaps TRBD1 (6 bases). Germline V CDR1 and CDR2: SGHRS, YFSETQ. Deletions cut 7 bases from V and 2 bases from J, with 11 bases between. The CDR3 length is 13 residues. The variable domain in full, completed from reference TRBV5-1 and TRBJ2-3, reads KAGVTQTPRYLIKTRGQQVTLSCSPISGHRSVSWYQQTPGQGLQFLFEYFSETQRNKGNFPGRFSGRQFSNSRSEMNVSTLELGDSALYLCASGGGSTDTQYFGPGTRLTVL.

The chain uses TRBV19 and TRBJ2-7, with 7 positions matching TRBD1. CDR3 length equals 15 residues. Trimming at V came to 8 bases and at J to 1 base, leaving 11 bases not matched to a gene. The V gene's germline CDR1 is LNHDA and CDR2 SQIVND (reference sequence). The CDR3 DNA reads TGTGCCAGTTCCCATCCCCGACAGGGTTCCTACGAGCAGTACTTC. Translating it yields CASSHPRQGSYEQYF. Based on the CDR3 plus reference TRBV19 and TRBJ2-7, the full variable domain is DGGITQSPKYLFRKEGQNVTLSCEQNLNHDAMYWYRQDPGQGLRLIYYSQIVNDFQKGDIAEGYSVSREKKESFPLTVTSAQKNPTAFYLCASSHPRQGSYEQYFGPGTRLTVT.

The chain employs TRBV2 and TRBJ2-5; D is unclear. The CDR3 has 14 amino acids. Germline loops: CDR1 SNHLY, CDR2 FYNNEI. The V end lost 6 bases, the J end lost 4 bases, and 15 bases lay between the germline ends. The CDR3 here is CASRLVYVAETQYF. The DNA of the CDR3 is TGTGCCAGCAGGCTAGTTTACGTCGCAGAGACCCAGTACTTC.